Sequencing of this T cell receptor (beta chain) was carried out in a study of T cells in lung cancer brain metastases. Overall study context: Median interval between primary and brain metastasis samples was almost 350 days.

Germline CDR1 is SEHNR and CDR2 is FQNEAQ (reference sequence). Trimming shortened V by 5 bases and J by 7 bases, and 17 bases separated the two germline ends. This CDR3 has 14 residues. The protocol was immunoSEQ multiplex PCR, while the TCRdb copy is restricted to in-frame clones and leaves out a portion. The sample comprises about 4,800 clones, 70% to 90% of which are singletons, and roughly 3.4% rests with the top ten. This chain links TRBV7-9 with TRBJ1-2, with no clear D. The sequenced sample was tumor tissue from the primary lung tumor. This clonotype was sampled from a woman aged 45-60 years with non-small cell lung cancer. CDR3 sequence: CASSLRAQPTGYTF. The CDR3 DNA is TGTGCCAGCAGCCTCCGGGCTCAACCCACTGGCTACACCTTC.